The 3 T cell receptor beta chains below come from one sample, sequenced in a study of blood T cell repertoires in COVID-19. The repertoire was sequenced with immunoSEQ multiplex PCR; TCRdb's copy has only in-frame clones and lacks some. Of about 150,000 clones listed, 80% are singletons. Material: peripheral blood. These receptors were collected from a man aged 55 to 70 with acute or convalescent COVID-19.

This chain connects TRBV18 to TRBJ1-1; D possibly corresponds to TRBD1 (5 bases). With 2 bases removed from V and 5 bases from J, the gap between germline ends came to 12 bases. The CDR3 has 14 amino acids. CDR1 and CDR2 (germline): KGHSH, LQKENI. CDR3 nucleotide sequence: TGTGCCAGCTCACCAGAATACCAGGGAACTGAAGCTTTCTTT. Protein: CASSPEYQGTEAFF.

J is TRBJ1-2 and V is TRBV11-2; D gene ambiguous. In germline, CDR1 is SGHAT, CDR2 FQNNGV. CDR3 length: 14 amino acids. V was trimmed by 0 bases and J by 4 bases, leaving 9 bases between them. CDR3 region: CASSLDAGLYGYTF. The CDR3 DNA is TGTGCCAGCAGCTTAGACGCTGGCCTCTATGGCTACACCTTC.

The chain carries TRBV2 and TRBJ1-6, with D unclear. With 2 bases removed from V and 0 bases from J, the gap between germline ends came to 11 bases. This CDR3 has 17 amino acids. Germline CDR1 and CDR2: SNHLY and FYNNEI. The CDR3, as DNA: TGTGCCAGCAGTGAACTCAGATTCAGCTCCTATAATTCACCCCTCCACTTT. It encodes CASSELRFSSYNSPLHF.